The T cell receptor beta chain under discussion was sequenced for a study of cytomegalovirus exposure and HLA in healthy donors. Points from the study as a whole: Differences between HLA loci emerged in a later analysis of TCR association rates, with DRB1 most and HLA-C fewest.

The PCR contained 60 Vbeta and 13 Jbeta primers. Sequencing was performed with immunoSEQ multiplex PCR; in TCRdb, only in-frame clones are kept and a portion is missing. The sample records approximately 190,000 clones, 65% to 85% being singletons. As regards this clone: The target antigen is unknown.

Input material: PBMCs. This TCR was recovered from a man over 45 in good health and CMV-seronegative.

This CDR3 reads CASSLAGGDTQYF. DNA of the CDR3: TGTGCCAGCAGCTTAGCGGGGGGGGATACGCAGTATTTT. This chain uses TRBV7-2 with TRBJ2-3; TRBD2 agrees at 7 bases. The CDR3 has 13 residues. CDR1 and CDR2 from the germline V gene are SGHTA and FQGNSA. J lost 6 bases, V lost 0 bases, and 0 bases had no gene match.